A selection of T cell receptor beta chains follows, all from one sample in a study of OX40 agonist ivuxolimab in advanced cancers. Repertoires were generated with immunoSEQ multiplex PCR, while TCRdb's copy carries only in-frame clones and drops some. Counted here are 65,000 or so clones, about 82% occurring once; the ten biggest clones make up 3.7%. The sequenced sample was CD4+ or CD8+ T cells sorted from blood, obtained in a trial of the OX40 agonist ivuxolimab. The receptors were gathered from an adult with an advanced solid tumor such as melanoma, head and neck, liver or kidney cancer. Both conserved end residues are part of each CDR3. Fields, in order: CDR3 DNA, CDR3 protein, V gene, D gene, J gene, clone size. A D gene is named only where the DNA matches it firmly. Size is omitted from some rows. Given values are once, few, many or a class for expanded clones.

CDR3 DNA: TGTGCCAGTAGTATAGCTCGGGACAGTGATGGCTACACCTTC
CDR3 protein: CASSIARDSDGYTF
V gene: TRBV19
D gene: TRBD1
J gene: TRBJ1-2
clone size: -

CDR3 DNA: TGTGCCAGCAGCCAAGAGGGGGACGGAGAGCAGTACTTC
CDR3 protein: CASSQEGDGEQYF
V gene: TRBV4-2
D gene: -
J gene: TRBJ2-5
clone size: few

CDR3 DNA: TGTGCCAGCAGCACAAGGGGGGGGATCTACAATGAGCAGTTCTTC
CDR3 protein: CASSTRGGIYNEQFF
V gene: TRBV11-3
D gene: -
J gene: TRBJ2-1
clone size: -

CDR3 DNA: TGTGCCAGCAGCTACCAGGGGGGATTGGTCGAGCAGTACTTC
CDR3 protein: CASSYQGGLVEQYF
V gene: TRBV6-5
D gene: -
J gene: TRBJ2-7
clone size: -

CDR3 DNA: TGCGCCAGCAGTATCGGGGCCGATGAGCAGTTCTTC
CDR3 protein: CASSIGADEQFF
V gene: TRBV4-3
D gene: -
J gene: TRBJ2-1
clone size: -

CDR3 DNA: TGTGCCAGCAGCTCTCAGGGTGAAAAACTGTTTTTT
CDR3 protein: CASSSQGEKLFF
V gene: TRBV7-6
D gene: -
J gene: TRBJ1-4
clone size: -

CDR3 DNA: TGTGCCAGCAGTGGGACAGGTGGGTCCTACGAGCAGTACTTC
CDR3 protein: CASSGTGGSYEQYF
V gene: TRBV6-1
D gene: TRBD1
J gene: TRBJ2-7
clone size: -

CDR3 DNA: TGTGCCAGCAGCGAACAGGGAACTAATGAAAAACTGTTTTTT
CDR3 protein: CASSEQGTNEKLFF
V gene: TRBV7-8
D gene: -
J gene: TRBJ1-4
clone size: -

CDR3 DNA: TGTGCCAGCAGCCCCTTGACAGCACCGGCTAACTATGGCTACACCTTC
CDR3 protein: CASSPLTAPANYGYTF
V gene: TRBV7-8
D gene: -
J gene: TRBJ1-2
clone size: -

CDR3 DNA: TGTGCCAGCATGGGACTAGCGGGAGGATCAGGATCCTACGAGCAGTACTTC
CDR3 protein: CASMGLAGGSGSYEQYF
V gene: TRBV4-2
D gene: TRBD2
J gene: TRBJ2-7
clone size: -

CDR3 DNA: TGTGCCAGCATTAGGGGGCGCGACTATGGCTACACCTTC
CDR3 protein: CASIRGRDYGYTF
V gene: TRBV28
D gene: TRBD1
J gene: TRBJ1-2
clone size: -

CDR3 DNA: TGTGCCAGCAGTACTAGCGGGAGCTACGAGCAGTACTTC
CDR3 protein: CASSTSGSYEQYF
V gene: TRBV6-6
D gene: TRBD2
J gene: TRBJ2-7
clone size: -

CDR3 DNA: TGTGCCAGCAGTAGGACAGAATGGAGGTTTAAGGGGGGCTACACCTTC
CDR3 protein: CASSRTEWRFKGGYTF
V gene: TRBV28
D gene: -
J gene: TRBJ1-2
clone size: -

CDR3 DNA: TGTGCCAGCAGAAGACAGCAGAGTTCCGATACGCAGTATTTT
CDR3 protein: CASRRQQSSDTQYF
V gene: TRBV2
D gene: -
J gene: TRBJ2-3
clone size: -

CDR3 DNA: TGCGCCAGCAGCACCGGACAGGGACTCCGCCCGACTAACTATGGCTACACCTTC
CDR3 protein: CASSTGQGLRPTNYGYTF
V gene: TRBV5-1
D gene: TRBD1
J gene: TRBJ1-2
clone size: -

CDR3 DNA: TGTGCCAGCAGCCCCCTAGGGGGTCAGCCCCAGCATTTT
CDR3 protein: CASSPLGGQPQHF
V gene: TRBV14
D gene: -
J gene: TRBJ1-5
clone size: -

CDR3 DNA: TGTGCCAGCAGCGTAGATACAGGCTACCAAGAGACCCAGTACTTC
CDR3 protein: CASSVDTGYQETQYF
V gene: TRBV9
D gene: -
J gene: TRBJ2-5
clone size: -

CDR3 DNA: TGTGCCAGCTCACCTATTGCGACAGGGATGATAACTGAAGCTTTCTTT
CDR3 protein: CASSPIATGMITEAFF
V gene: TRBV18
D gene: TRBD1
J gene: TRBJ1-1
clone size: -

CDR3 DNA: TGTGCCAGCAGTGCCCCCGGGGGGGAGCAGTACTTC
CDR3 protein: CASSAPGGEQYF
V gene: TRBV25-1
D gene: TRBD2
J gene: TRBJ2-7
clone size: -

CDR3 DNA: TGTGCCAGCAGCCACAGGGAGCGGGACACTGAAGCTTTCTTT
CDR3 protein: CASSHRERDTEAFF
V gene: TRBV7-9
D gene: -
J gene: TRBJ1-1
clone size: few

CDR3 DNA: TGTGCCAGCTCACCCTTCAAGAATGAAAAACTGTTTTTT
CDR3 protein: CASSPFKNEKLFF
V gene: TRBV18
D gene: -
J gene: TRBJ1-4
clone size: -

CDR3 DNA: TGTGCCAGCAGCCTGGGACAGGGATACTACGAGCAGTACTTC
CDR3 protein: CASSLGQGYYEQYF
V gene: TRBV5-6
D gene: TRBD1
J gene: TRBJ2-7
clone size: many

CDR3 DNA: TGTGCCAGCAGTCCCTCCGGGACGGCCTCCTACGAGCAGTACTTC
CDR3 protein: CASSPSGTASYEQYF
V gene: TRBV27
D gene: -
J gene: TRBJ2-7
clone size: -

CDR3 DNA: TGTGCCAGCAGCCCGACAGGGGGCCGGAGCTATGGCTACACCTTC
CDR3 protein: CASSPTGGRSYGYTF
V gene: TRBV7-2
D gene: TRBD1
J gene: TRBJ1-2
clone size: -

CDR3 DNA: TGTGCCAGCAGCGTAGAGGGCAATGAGCAGTTCTTC
CDR3 protein: CASSVEGNEQFF
V gene: TRBV9
D gene: -
J gene: TRBJ2-1
clone size: -

CDR3 DNA: TGTGCCAGCAGCTTAGAAGGGGACAGCACTAATGAAAAACTGTTTTTT
CDR3 protein: CASSLEGDSTNEKLFF
V gene: TRBV7-9
D gene: TRBD1
J gene: TRBJ1-4
clone size: -

CDR3 DNA: TGTGCCATCAGTGTATCGGGGCTTGGGGAGCAGTTCTTC
CDR3 protein: CAISVSGLGEQFF
V gene: TRBV10-3
D gene: -
J gene: TRBJ2-1
clone size: -

CDR3 DNA: TGTGCCAGCTCACCAGGGGACCCTAATAGCAATCAGCCCCAGCATTTT
CDR3 protein: CASSPGDPNSNQPQHF
V gene: TRBV18
D gene: -
J gene: TRBJ1-5
clone size: -

CDR3 DNA: TGTGCCAGCAGCGTAGAAGCGGCCCAGTCGAATACGCAGTATTTT
CDR3 protein: CASSVEAAQSNTQYF
V gene: TRBV9
D gene: -
J gene: TRBJ2-3
clone size: once

CDR3 DNA: TGTGCCAGCAGCCCCGGGACTAGCGGGTTTAGCTCCTACAATGAGCAGTTCTTC
CDR3 protein: CASSPGTSGFSSYNEQFF
V gene: TRBV11-2
D gene: TRBD2
J gene: TRBJ2-1
clone size: -

CDR3 DNA: TGTGCCAGCAGCGAAGGGGGCAGGGGTTCCCGCGGCACTGAAGCTTTCTTT
CDR3 protein: CASSEGGRGSRGTEAFF
V gene: TRBV11-1
D gene: TRBD1
J gene: TRBJ1-1
clone size: -

CDR3 DNA: TGTGCCAGTAGTATAGCCAATCAGCCCCAGCATTTT
CDR3 protein: CASSIANQPQHF
V gene: TRBV19
D gene: -
J gene: TRBJ1-5
clone size: -

CDR3 DNA: TGTGCCAGCAGCTTAGGTGGGGCTGGATGGAGCAATCAGCCCCAGCATTTT
CDR3 protein: CASSLGGAGWSNQPQHF
V gene: TRBV13
D gene: -
J gene: TRBJ1-5
clone size: -

CDR3 DNA: TGTGCCAGCAGTACTCGCGATTACAATGAGCAGTTCTTC
CDR3 protein: CASSTRDYNEQFF
V gene: TRBV4-2
D gene: -
J gene: TRBJ2-1
clone size: -

CDR3 DNA: TGTGCTAGTGGTTTGGTACTTCGGGGAAGTGATGATGGCTACACCTTC
CDR3 protein: CASGLVLRGSDDGYTF
V gene: TRBV12-5
D gene: -
J gene: TRBJ1-2
clone size: once

CDR3 DNA: TGTGCCAGCAGCGGGGAGATCGGGACTAGTCGGGATACGCAGTATTTT
CDR3 protein: CASSGEIGTSRDTQYF
V gene: TRBV7-8
D gene: TRBD2
J gene: TRBJ2-3
clone size: few

CDR3 DNA: TGCGCCAGCAGCTTGGCAGGGGGCACCGGGGAGCTGTTTTTT
CDR3 protein: CASSLAGGTGELFF
V gene: TRBV5-1
D gene: TRBD1
J gene: TRBJ2-2
clone size: -

CDR3 DNA: TGTGCCAGTACTTCCGGGGCCAACGTCCTGACTTTC
CDR3 protein: CASTSGANVLTF
V gene: TRBV19
D gene: -
J gene: TRBJ2-6
clone size: -

CDR3 DNA: TGTGCCACGCTAGGGCGGAGCTCCTACGAGCAGTACTTC
CDR3 protein: CATLGRSSYEQYF
V gene: TRBV5-3
D gene: -
J gene: TRBJ2-7
clone size: -

CDR3 DNA: TGTGCCAGCAGCCTGGAACCTGGGCGGGGAGAGACCCAGTACTTC
CDR3 protein: CASSLEPGRGETQYF
V gene: TRBV7-8
D gene: -
J gene: TRBJ2-5
clone size: -

CDR3 DNA: TGTGCCAGCAGCGACGGGAACACCGGGGAGCTGTTTTTT
CDR3 protein: CASSDGNTGELFF
V gene: TRBV6-1
D gene: -
J gene: TRBJ2-2
clone size: -

CDR3 DNA: TGTGCCAGCAGTCGGCCACGACCGGAGGACACTGAAGCTTTCTTT
CDR3 protein: CASSRPRPEDTEAFF
V gene: TRBV9
D gene: -
J gene: TRBJ1-1
clone size: once

CDR3 DNA: TGTGCCAGCTACACTACCCTCGGACTCAATCAGCCCCAGCATTTT
CDR3 protein: CASYTTLGLNQPQHF
V gene: TRBV28
D gene: -
J gene: TRBJ1-5
clone size: -

CDR3 DNA: TGTGCCAGCAGACCCGGGGGCGCGGGCGAAAAACTGTTTTTT
CDR3 protein: CASRPGGAGEKLFF
V gene: TRBV7-6
D gene: -
J gene: TRBJ1-4
clone size: -

CDR3 DNA: TGTGCCAGCAGCTTAGATCATTATAGCAATCAGCCCCAGCATTTT
CDR3 protein: CASSLDHYSNQPQHF
V gene: TRBV7-2
D gene: -
J gene: TRBJ1-5
clone size: few

CDR3 DNA: TGTGCCAGCAGCTTAGCATCAGTGGGGCGTACTGAAGCTTTCTTT
CDR3 protein: CASSLASVGRTEAFF
V gene: TRBV7-9
D gene: -
J gene: TRBJ1-1
clone size: once

CDR3 DNA: TGTGCCAGCAGCTCGCGAAGGAGGTACCGACTCACCCAGTCTTTGTATTTT
CDR3 protein: CASSSRRRYRLTQSLYF
V gene: TRBV7-2
D gene: -
J gene: TRBJ2-3
clone size: -